The 19 T cell receptor beta chains below come from one sample, sequenced in a study of blood T cell repertoires in COVID-19. Sequenced by immunoSEQ multiplex PCR; TCRdb stores in-frame clones only, minus some. The table lists around 180,000 clones, roughly nine tenths of them singletons, with under 3% in the top ten. The sequenced material came from PBMCs or T cells enriched from blood (not recorded which). These receptor sequences come from a woman aged 40 to 55 with acute COVID-19.

This clone has a count of ten or more. The chain couples TRBV7-9 to TRBJ2-7; D may be TRBD2 (5 bases). CDR1 and CDR2 (germline): SEHNR, FQNEAQ (reference sequence). CDR3 length: 14 amino acids. Trimming stripped 0 bases from V and 2 bases from J, with 8 bases between. CDR3 sequence reads: CASSLAGATYEQYF. In DNA, the CDR3 is TGTGCCAGCAGCTTAGCGGGAGCTACCTACGAGCAGTACTTC.

In this sample, this clone turned up once. The CDR3: CASTAPGDTQYF. As DNA, the CDR3 is TGTGCCAGCACCGCCCCGGGAGATACGCAGTATTTT. The chain is built from TRBV2 and TRBJ2-3; unclear D gene. V was clipped by 7 bases and J by 5 bases, with 10 bases between them. CDR1 is SNHLY and CDR2 is FYNNEI in the germline V gene. The CDR3 totals 12 residues.

The rearrangement joins TRBV5-4 to TRBJ1-2; the D gene is possibly TRBD1 (5 bases). The CDR3 length is 12 residues. V lost 3 bases and J lost 7, with 10 bases in between. Germline V gives CDR1 SGHNT, CDR2 YYREEE (reference sequence). CDR3 sequence: CASSSQETGYTF. In DNA form, the CDR3 reads TGTGCCAGCAGCTCACAGGAAACTGGCTACACCTTC.

The genes are TRBV19 and TRBJ1-2; 10 bases fit TRBD1. CDR1 is LNHDA, CDR2 SQIVND, per germline (reference sequence). The length of the CDR3 is 15 residues. The junction had 10 bases not matched to a gene; V was cut back by 5 bases and J by 7 bases. CDR3: CASSPVGQGEGGYTF. The CDR3 coding sequence is TGTGCCAGTAGTCCGGTTGGACAGGGGGAAGGTGGCTACACCTTC.

The table lists this clone with a count of one. The chain joins TRBV28 to TRBJ2-1; D is perhaps TRBD1 (6 bases). The CDR3 sequence is 16 residues long. Germline CDR1 and CDR2: MDHEN and SYDVKM. Deletions cut 6 bases from V and 1 base from J, with 16 bases between. Here the CDR3 reads CASRGASAGSYNEQFF. CDR3 DNA: TGTGCCAGCAGGGGGGCGAGTGCCGGATCCTACAATGAGCAGTTCTTC.

This chain connects TRBV2 to TRBJ1-1, with D perhaps matching TRBD1 (5 bases). The germline CDR1 and CDR2 sequences are SNHLY and FYNNEI. There are 13 residues in the CDR3. V was trimmed by 3 bases and J by 5 bases, leaving 10 bases between them. This chain's CDR3 is CASSDRVWTEAFF. The CDR3 DNA is TGTGCCAGCAGTGACAGGGTATGGACTGAAGCTTTCTTT.

The rearrangement joins TRBV27 to TRBJ2-5, with 7 bases lining up with TRBD2. Germline values: CDR1 MNHEY, CDR2 SMNVEV (reference sequence). This CDR3 is 13 amino acids long. J lost 1 base, V lost 10 bases, and 6 bases had no gene match. The CDR3 DNA follows: TGTGCCACTTCTAGCGGATTCCAAGAGACCCAGTACTTC. This gives the protein CATSSGFQETQYF.

The rearrangement joins TRBV14 to TRBJ1-2; 8 nucleotides match TRBD1. Germline V gives CDR1 SGHDN, CDR2 FVKESK. V shed 1 base, J shed 5 bases, and the junction held 9 bases outside the gene matches. The CDR3 is made up of 16 amino acids. CDR3 amino acids: CASSQALAGGGYGYTF. Here the CDR3 DNA reads TGTGCCAGCAGCCAAGCCCTGGCAGGGGGCGGTTATGGCTACACCTTC.

The genes are TRBV27 and TRBJ1-6; possibly TRBD1 for D (5 bases). The CDR3 covers 15 residues. Germline CDR1 is MNHEY and CDR2 is SMNVEV (reference sequence). Trimming removed 5 bases at V and 7 bases at J, with 15 bases between. Here the CDR3 reads CASSPWTNANSPLHF. The CDR3 DNA is TGTGCCAGCAGTCCGTGGACAAACGCGAATTCACCCCTCCACTTT.

The chain couples TRBV10-2 to TRBJ2-3; no firm D call. V lost 0 bases to trimming and J lost 2 bases, with 9 bases between them. The CDR3 spans 15 residues. Germline CDR1 is WSHSY and CDR2 is SAAADI. The CDR3 reads CASSESRLNTDTQYF. CDR3 coding DNA: TGCGCCAGCAGTGAGTCTCGACTGAACACAGATACGCAGTATTTT.

The gene calls are TRBV3-1 (or the pseudogene TRBV3-2) and TRBJ1-4; 7 bases map to TRBD1. The CDR3 is 16 amino acids. The germline V gene has CDR1 LGHDT and CDR2 YNNKEL (reference sequence). The J segment lost 8 bases and the V segment lost 1 base, leaving 10 bases of the junction unmatched. The CDR3 protein is CASSQAYRGGDEKLFF. CDR3 in DNA: TGTGCCAGCAGCCAAGCCTACAGGGGAGGAGACGAAAAACTGTTTTTT.

This clone was found a few times. The rearrangement joins TRBV6-1 to TRBJ1-6; no clear D gene. The germline gives CDR1 MNHNS, CDR2 SASEGT. The V end was cut by 2 bases, the J end by 0 bases, with 11 bases between. The CDR3 runs to 17 residues. CDR3 loop: CASSELFRGSYNSPLHF. The CDR3 DNA is TGTGCCAGCAGTGAACTTTTTAGAGGCTCCTATAATTCACCCCTCCACTTT.

The rearrangement uses TRBV3-1 (or the pseudogene TRBV3-2) and TRBJ2-7; the match to TRBD2 covers 14 bases. Per germline, CDR1 LGHDT and CDR2 YNNKEL (reference sequence). J lost 5 bases, V lost 4 bases, and 1 base had no gene match. The CDR3 is made up of 14 amino acids. The CDR3 loop is CASSLGLAGDEQYF. CDR3 DNA: TGTGCCAGCAGCCTGGGACTAGCGGGAGACGAGCAGTACTTC.

The V gene is TRBV2, the J gene TRBJ1-5, with 9 bases fitting TRBD1. This CDR3 has 17 amino acids. Looked up from germline, CDR1 is SNHLY and CDR2 is FYNNEI. V shed 2 bases, J shed 5 bases, and the junction held 10 bases outside the gene matches. The DNA for the CDR3 is TGTGCCAGCAGTGAAAGCCCCGGACAGGGGATCGATCAGCCCCAGCATTTT. It is translated as CASSESPGQGIDQPQHF.

This chain connects TRBV4-1 to TRBJ2-7; D is possibly TRBD1 (5 bases). The V and J ends lost 0 bases and 1 base respectively, with 10 bases between them. This CDR3 is built from 15 residues. Germline values: CDR1 MGHRA, CDR2 YSYEKL. The CDR3 region is CASSQERQGSYEQYF. As DNA, the CDR3 is TGCGCCAGCAGCCAAGAACGGCAGGGTTCCTACGAGCAGTACTTC.

The V and J genes are TRBV6-1 and TRBJ1-5; 8 nucleotides align to TRBD1. V lost 0 bases and J lost 5; bases outside the gene matches: 12. The CDR3 runs 18 residues. The germline CDR1 and CDR2 sequences are MNHNS and SASEGT. DNA for the CDR3: TGTGCCAGCAGTGAAGCGCTGGCCAGGGGGCAATTGGATCAGCCCCAGCATTTT. Residues: CASSEALARGQLDQPQHF.

The chain is built from TRBV5-5 and TRBJ1-1; D might be TRBD1 (5 bases). V dropped 0 bases and J dropped 1 base, with 10 bases sitting between them. The CDR3 spans 15 residues. Germline V gene lookup returns CDR1 SGHKS and CDR2 YYEKEE (reference sequence). The CDR3 loop reads CASSLEVRENTEAFF. CDR3 coding DNA: TGTGCCAGCAGCTTGGAGGTCAGGGAGAACACTGAAGCTTTCTTT. Looking up the rest from reference TRBV5-5 and TRBJ1-1 gives the full variable domain: DAGVTQSPTHLIKTRGQQVTLRCSPISGHKSVSWYQQVLGQGPQFIFQYYEKEERGRGNFPDRFSARQFPNYSSELNVNALLLGDSALYLCASSLEVRENTEAFFGQGTRLTVV.

The sample holds one count of this clone. The V gene is TRBV12-5, the J gene TRBJ2-2, with D possibly matching TRBD1 (5 bases). The V end was cut by 3 bases, the J end by 4 bases, with 12 bases between. CDR1 is LGHNT and CDR2 is FRNRAP in the germline V gene. The CDR3 covers 15 residues. Here the CDR3 DNA reads TGTGCTAGTGGTTTCTTGGGGCAGGGCACCGGGGAGCTGTTTTTT. It encodes CASGFLGQGTGELFF.

This rearrangement joins TRBV2 to TRBJ1-5; 9 positions agree with TRBD1. V lost 5 bases to trimming and J lost 4 bases; unmatched junction nucleotides: 3. Germline CDR1 is SNHLY and CDR2 is FYNNEI. This CDR3 spans 14 amino acids. CDR3 bases: TGTGCCAGCAGTATGGGACAGGGTAATCAGCCCCAGCATTTT. Its protein product is CASSMGQGNQPQHF.